This entry lists 24 T cell receptor beta chains sequenced from one sample in a study of T-cell reconstitution after alpha-beta-depleted transplantation in children. A TCRbeta library incorporating unique molecular identifiers was prepared. TCRdb ran MiXCR on the PCR reads and lists one entry per CDR3 protein. The repertoire has about 420,000 distinct CDR3 sequences, roughly 11% of them found once; the top ten carry roughly 6%. The specimen was PBMCs from the stem cell graft donor, collected from the stem cell graft. Receptors were obtained from a human donor who donated a stem cell graft to a child with acute myeloid leukemia.

This clonotype was found a few times. The chain couples TRBV5-1 to TRBJ2-1; 7 positions match TRBD1. This CDR3 is built from 22 residues. The ends lost 4 bases at V and 0 bases at J; junction bases unmatched: 25. From germline, CDR1 is SGHRS and CDR2 YFSETQ. Here the CDR3 DNA reads TGCGCCAGCAGCCTCTTTCCGTTGTTGGGACAGCCCTCTAGGGGCTCCTACAATGAGCAGTTCTTC. Encoded protein: CASSLFPLLGQPSRGSYNEQFF.

This clonotype was counted between two and nine times. The genes are TRBV7-9 and TRBJ2-7; no definite D call. V lost 4 bases and J lost 2, with 6 bases in between. The CDR3 has 12 residues. Germline loops: CDR1 SEHNR, CDR2 FQNEAQ (reference sequence). CDR3 sequence reads: CASSSSAYEQYF. For the CDR3, the DNA is TGTGCCAGCAGCTCATCGGCCTACGAGCAGTACTTC.

This clonotype was observed a few times. The chain employs TRBV7-8 and TRBJ1-2; D gene uncertain. This CDR3 contains 13 residues. Looked up from germline, CDR1 is SGHVS and CDR2 is FQNEAQ. V gave up 3 bases and J gave up 3 bases, with 8 bases separating them. CDR3 DNA: TGTGCCAGCAGCTTTGAGTCAGACTATGGCTACACCTTC. This gives the protein CASSFESDYGYTF. Full variable domain (missing parts from reference TRBV7-8 and TRBJ1-2): GAGVSQSPRYKVAKRGQDVALRCDPISGHVSLFWYQQALGQGPEFLTYFQNEAQLDKSGLPSDRFFAERPEGSVSTLKIQRTQQEDSAVYLCASSFESDYGYTFGSGTRLTVV.

The table lists this clonotype with many counts. This sequence joins TRBV10-3 and TRBJ2-1; D may be TRBD1 or TRBD2 (5 bases each). V dropped 3 bases and J dropped 5 bases, with 14 bases sitting between them. The germline V gene has CDR1 ENHRY and CDR2 SYGVKD. The CDR3 has 15 residues. This CDR3 is CAISEGAGRDNEQFF. The CDR3 DNA reads as TGTGCCATCAGTGAAGGGGCAGGGCGGGACAATGAGCAGTTCTTC.

With respect to this clonotype: It is likely a read error, because the conserved phenylalanine at the end of the CDR3 is missing. V and J are TRBV20-1 and TRBJ2-7; no reliable D call. The CDR3 length is 13 residues. Trimming left V 7 bases short and J 0 bases short, with 13 bases between. Per the germline V gene, CDR1 is DFQATT and CDR2 is SNEGSKA (reference sequence). Here the CDR3 reads CSVIRTHSYEQYL. CDR3 DNA: TGCAGTGTTATTCGGACCCACTCCTACGAGCAGTACTTG.

The sample holds a few counts of this clonotype. The chain links TRBV20-1 to TRBJ2-7; no clear D. V lost 1 base and J lost 9, with 16 bases in between. Germline CDR1 and CDR2: DFQATT and SNEGSKA (reference sequence). CDR3 length: 13 amino acids. CDR3 residues: CSARVGPNVRQYF. For the CDR3, the DNA is TGCAGTGCTAGAGTCGGACCCAACGTCAGGCAGTACTTC.

The V gene is TRBV5-5, the J gene TRBJ2-1; tentatively, D is TRBD2 (6 bases). V dropped 1 base and J dropped 4 bases, with 15 bases sitting between them. CDR1 and CDR2 from the germline V gene are SGHKS and YYEKEE (reference sequence). The CDR3 runs to 16 residues. CDR3 coding DNA: TGTGCCAGCAGCTTGTGGAGGGTCTTTCTATACAATGAGCAGTTCTTC. Encoded protein: CASSLWRVFLYNEQFF.

The chain links TRBV21-1 to TRBJ2-5; the tabulated D call, TRBD2, remains unverified against the DNA. TRBV21-1 is annotated as a pseudogene. This CDR3 spans 17 amino acids. The CDR3 here is CASIGTSGGPIQETQYF. As DNA, the CDR3 is TGTGCCAGCATCGGGACTAGCGGGGGCCCTATCCAAGAGACCCAGTACTTC.

In this sample, this clonotype turned up a few times. V and J are TRBV15 and TRBJ1-1; possible D gene TRBD1, 5 bases. CDR1 and CDR2 from the germline V gene are LNHNV and YYDKDF (reference sequence). The V gene lost 5 bases and the J gene lost 0 bases, with 7 bases spanning the gap. The CDR3 covers 13 residues. The CDR3 loop reads CATSPTVNTEAFF. For the CDR3, the DNA is TGTGCCACCAGCCCGACAGTGAACACTGAAGCTTTCTTT.

In its sample, this clonotype was seen a few times. The chain combines TRBV6-5 with TRBJ1-5; D is perhaps TRBD1 (5 bases). V shed 2 bases and J shed 7 bases, with 12 bases lying between them. CDR1 and CDR2 (germline): MNHEY, SVGAGI. CDR3 length equals 14 residues. CDR3 loop: CASSYPPGDQPQHF. The CDR3 region has the DNA TGTGCCAGCAGTTACCCGCCCGGGGACCAGCCCCAGCATTTT.

This clonotype occurred many times. The chain has TRBV7-3 and TRBJ1-1; no reliable D call. From germline, CDR1 is SGHTA and CDR2 FQGTGA. This CDR3 spans 13 amino acids. Between the trimmed V and J ends, which lost 3 bases and 0 bases, there was a span of 5 bases. The CDR3 coding sequence is TGTGCCAGCAGCTTCGAAATGAACACTGAAGCTTTCTTT. Its protein product is CASSFEMNTEAFF.

This clonotype occurred many times. V usage is TRBV10-3 and J usage is TRBJ1-2, with 10 bases lining up with TRBD1. After removal of 7 bases from V and 8 bases from J, the junction contained 10 bases not matched to a gene. This CDR3 has 14 amino acids. Germline CDR1 ENHRY, CDR2 SYGVKD. CDR3 in amino acids: CAIKASTGGLGYTF. In DNA form, the CDR3 reads TGTGCCATCAAAGCGTCGACAGGGGGCTTGGGCTACACCTTC.

The chain uses TRBV19 and TRBJ1-1; D ambiguous. V lost 6 bases and J lost 11, with 22 bases in between. The CDR3 is 14 residues long. Germline CDR1 is LNHDA and CDR2 is SQIVND (reference sequence). For the CDR3, the DNA is TGTGCCAGTAGCCTCGGGTTAAGCCGGGAAGGGGCTTTCTTT. Translating it yields CASSLGLSREGAFF. The full variable domain, rest sourced from reference TRBV19 and TRBJ1-1, is DGGITQSPKYLFRKEGQNVTLSCEQNLNHDAMYWYRQDPGQGLRLIYYSQIVNDFQKGDIAEGYSVSREKKESFPLTVTSAQKNPTAFYLCASSLGLSREGAFFGQGTRLTVV.

In its sample, this clonotype was seen many times. The rearrangement links TRBV29-1 to TRBJ2-2; unclear D gene. The CDR3 runs to 12 residues. Trimming removed 2 bases from V and 7 bases from J, with 8 bases in between. Germline V gives CDR1 SQVTM, CDR2 ANQGSEA. The CDR3 DNA is TGCAGCGTTGAAATGGGTGGCGGGGAGCTGTTTTTT. This sequence encodes CSVEMGGGELFF.

This clonotype came up many times. This chain joins TRBV7-3 and TRBJ2-1; no clear D gene. The CDR3 covers 16 residues. V was shortened by 1 base and J by 0 bases, with 10 bases between the two germline ends. Germline V gene lookup returns CDR1 SGHTA and CDR2 FQGTGA. CDR3 loop: CASSLMVGSSYNEQFF. CDR3 sequence (DNA): TGTGCCAGCAGCTTAATGGTTGGAAGCTCCTACAATGAGCAGTTCTTC.

The CDR3 is CASSRDRGNRDTQYF. CDR3 DNA sequence: TGTGCCAGCAGTCGGGACAGGGGTAATCGGGATACGCAGTATTTT. The chain has TRBV7-8 and TRBJ2-3, with 10 bases matching TRBD1. CDR3 length: 15 residues. Losses at the gene ends were 6 bases for V and 6 bases for J; bases not matched to a gene: 9. CDR1 SGHVS and CDR2 FQNEAQ come from the germline V gene.

This clonotype has only a few counts. One end of the junction does not line up with germline, which may come from a read error. The chain couples TRBV4-3 to TRBJ2-7; no definite D call. CDR1 and CDR2 from the germline V gene are LGHNA and YSLEER. The CDR3 spans 14 residues. DNA for the CDR3: TGCGCCAGCAGCCAAGTGAACAGTAGGTCTGAGGCTCACTTC. Amino acid sequence: CASSQVNSRSEAHF.

Only a few counts were recorded for this clonotype. This rearrangement joins TRBV7-3 to TRBJ2-1; the match to TRBD2 covers 9 bases. The CDR3 is made up of 18 amino acids. Germline trimming cut 0 bases from V and 2 bases from J; bases unmatched to any gene: 8. Germline loops: CDR1 SGHTA, CDR2 FQGTGA. The CDR3 DNA is TGTGCCAGCAGCTTAACGTTCTCTACTAGCGGGCCCTACAATGAGCAGTTCTTC. Its translation: CASSLTFSTSGPYNEQFF.

The rearrangement uses TRBV5-4 and TRBJ2-3, with 7 bases that match TRBD2. Trimming took 1 base from V and 3 from J; bases not matched to a gene: 8. CDR1 is SGHNT and CDR2 is YYREEE in the germline V gene (reference sequence). The CDR3 covers 16 residues. CDR3 DNA: TGTGCCAGCAGCTTGATGGCGGGAGTGGGTACAGATACGCAGTATTTT. The encoded protein is CASSLMAGVGTDTQYF. The whole variable domain, remainder taken from reference TRBV5-4 and TRBJ2-3, is ETGVTQSPTHLIKTRGQQVTLRCSSQSGHNTVSWYQQALGQGPQFIFQYYREEENGRGNFPPRFSGLQFPNYSSELNVNALELDDSALYLCASSLMAGVGTDTQYFGPGTRLTVL.

The rearrangement joins TRBV6-1 to TRBJ2-2; no clear D. This CDR3 contains 16 residues. Germline-derived CDR1 and CDR2 are MNHNS and SASEGT. Trimming left V 2 bases short and J 0 bases short, with 10 bases between. The CDR3 reads CASSETILANTGELFF. CDR3 nucleotide sequence: TGTGCCAGCAGTGAAACCATATTGGCGAACACCGGGGAGCTGTTTTTT.

With regard to this clonotype: The junction departs from the called germline gene at one end, perhaps through a read error. The CDR3 nucleotides read TGTGCTAGCAGCTTAAGGGGCGGAACTAATGAAAAACTGTTTTTT. It is translated as CASSLRGGTNEKLFF. The chain is built from TRBV7-7 and TRBJ1-4; weak D call: TRBD1 (5 bases). Germline CDR1 is SSHAT and CDR2 is FNYEAQ (reference sequence). This CDR3 is built from 15 residues.

This chain joins TRBV11-2 and TRBJ2-5, with TRBD2 matching over 7 bases. The V and J ends lost 7 bases and 5 bases, in that order; junction bases with no gene match: 19. The CDR3 loop spans 17 amino acids. CDR1 SGHAT and CDR2 FQNNGV come from the germline V gene. In DNA form, the CDR3 reads TGTGCCAGCACCCTAGGCCGGAGCGGGGCGGGTTTGGAGACCCAGTACTTC. Translating it yields CASTLGRSGAGLETQYF.

There are many counts of this clonotype. The chain couples TRBV29-1 to TRBJ2-3; no clear D. From germline, CDR1 is SQVTM and CDR2 ANQGSEA. V was shortened by 4 bases and J by 6 bases, with 14 bases between the two germline ends. There are 13 residues in the CDR3. CDR3 DNA sequence: TGCAGCGTTGTGTTCAGTCCCCCGGATACGCAGTATTTT. Translation gives CSVVFSPPDTQYF.

This clonotype has only a few counts. A read error may produce the germline difference seen at one junction end. The genes are TRBV2 and TRBJ2-3; TRBD1 or TRBD2 may be the D gene (5 bases each). The CDR3 is made up of 16 amino acids. CDR1 and CDR2 from the germline V gene are SNHLY and FYNNEI. Here the CDR3 DNA reads TGTGCCAGCAGAGAAGGGCTCCTGGGGGAGACAGATACGCAGTATTTT. Protein sequence: CASREGLLGETDTQYF.